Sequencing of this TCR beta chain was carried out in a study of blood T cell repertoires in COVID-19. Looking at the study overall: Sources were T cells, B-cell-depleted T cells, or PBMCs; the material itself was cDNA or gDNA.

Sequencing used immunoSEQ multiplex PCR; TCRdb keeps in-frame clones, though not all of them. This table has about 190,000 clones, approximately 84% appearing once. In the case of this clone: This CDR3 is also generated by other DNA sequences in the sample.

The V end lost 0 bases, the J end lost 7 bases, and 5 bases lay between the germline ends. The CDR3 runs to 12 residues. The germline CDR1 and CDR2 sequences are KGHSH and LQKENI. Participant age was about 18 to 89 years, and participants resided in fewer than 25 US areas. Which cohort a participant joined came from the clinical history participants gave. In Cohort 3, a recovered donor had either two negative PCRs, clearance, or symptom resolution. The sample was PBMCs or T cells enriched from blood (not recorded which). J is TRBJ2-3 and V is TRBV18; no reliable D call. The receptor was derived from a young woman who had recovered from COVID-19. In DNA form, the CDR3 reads TGTGCCAGCTCACCACCGGAGAATACGCAGTATTTT. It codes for CASSPPENTQYF.